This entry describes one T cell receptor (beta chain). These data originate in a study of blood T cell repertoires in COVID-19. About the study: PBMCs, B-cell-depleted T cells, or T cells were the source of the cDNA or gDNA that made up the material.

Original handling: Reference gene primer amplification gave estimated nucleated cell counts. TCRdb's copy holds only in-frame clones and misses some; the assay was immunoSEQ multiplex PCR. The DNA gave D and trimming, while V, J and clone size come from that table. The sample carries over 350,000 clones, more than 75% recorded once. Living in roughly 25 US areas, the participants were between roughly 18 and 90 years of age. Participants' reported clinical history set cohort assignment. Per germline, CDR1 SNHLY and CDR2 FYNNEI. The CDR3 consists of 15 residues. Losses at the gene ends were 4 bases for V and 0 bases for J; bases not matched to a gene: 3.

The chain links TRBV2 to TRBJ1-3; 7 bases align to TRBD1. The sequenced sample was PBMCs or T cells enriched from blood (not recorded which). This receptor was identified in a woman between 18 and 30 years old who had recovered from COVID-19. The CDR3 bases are TGTGCCAGCAGTGGACAGGGATACTCTGGAAACACCATATATTTT. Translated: CASSGQGYSGNTIYF.